This is a list of T cell receptor beta chains from one sample in a study of T cells in Graves' hyperthyroidism and ophthalmopathy. TCRdb re-called the multiplex PCR reads with MiXCR, one entry per CDR3 protein. The data hold hundreds of thousands of distinct CDR3 sequences, with approximately 18% observed a single time. The sample consisted of blood. The receptors were sampled from a woman in her 50s with Graves' hyperthyroidism that later progressed to Graves' ophthalmopathy. Both conserved end residues are part of each CDR3. A D gene is named only where the DNA matches it firmly. Size is omitted from some rows. Given values are once, few, many or a class for expanded clones.

J gene,V gene,clone size,D gene,CDR3 protein,CDR3 DNA
TRBJ1-2,TRBV19,few,TRBD1,CASSETGGDYGYTF,TGTGCCAGTAGTGAAACAGGGGGCGACTATGGCTACACCTTC
TRBJ2-3,TRBV7-9,-,-,CASSLGYSSTDTQYF,TGTGCCAGCAGCCTTGGGTACTCCAGCACAGATACGCAGTATTTT
TRBJ1-5,TRBV30,many,TRBD1,CAWSNTGGRNQPQHF,TGTGCCTGGAGTAACACAGGGGGACGCAATCAGCCCCAGCATTTT
TRBJ1-1,TRBV9,-,-,CASSVVDEGLRRTEAFF,TGTGCCAGCAGCGTTGTTGATGAGGGGCTCCGTCGAACTGAAGCTTTCTTT
TRBJ2-3,TRBV9,few,-,CASSVAVGGGGTDTQYF,TGTGCCAGCAGCGTAGCGGTGGGGGGCGGGGGCACAGATACGCAGTATTTT
TRBJ2-7,TRBV6-1,-,-,CASREPGLLLSEQYF,TGTGCCAGCAGAGAACCGGGACTGCTCTTGAGTGAGCAGTACTTC
TRBJ1-2,TRBV30,few,TRBD1,CAWSEGQGLYGYTF,TGTGCCTGGAGTGAAGGACAGGGTCTCTATGGCTACACCTTC
TRBJ1-3,TRBV20-1,many,-,CSARDNRGNTIYF,TGCAGTGCTAGAGATAACAGGGGAAACACCATATATTTT
TRBJ2-3,TRBV3-1,many,-,CASSLAGGQGTDTQYF,TGTGCCAGCAGCCTGGCGGGGGGACAGGGCACAGATACGCAGTATTTT
TRBJ2-3,TRBV5-1,many,-,CASSRRSSDTQYF,TGCGCCAGCAGCCGACGGTCATCAGATACGCAGTATTTT
TRBJ1-6,TRBV5-1,-,-,CASSSTGTVTPLHF,TGCGCCAGCAGCTCGACCGGGACGGTCACTCCCCTCCACTTT
TRBJ1-2,TRBV7-3,-,TRBD1,CASSPGQGTFGYTF,TGTGCCAGCTCTCCGGGACAGGGGACATTTGGCTACACCTTC
TRBJ1-3,TRBV5-1,-,-,CAGTEAPSGNTIYF,TGCGCCGGCACCGAGGCCCCCTCTGGAAACACCATATATTTT
TRBJ2-7,TRBV6-2/TRBV6-3,many,TRBD1,CASSYSAPGETGAYEQYF,TGTGCCAGCAGTTACTCGGCCCCAGGCGAGACAGGGGCCTACGAGCAGTACTTC
TRBJ1-1,TRBV12-3/TRBV12-4,many,-,CASSRGPNTEAFF,TGTGCCAGCAGTCGGGGACCGAACACTGAAGCTTTCTTT
TRBJ2-5,TRBV3-1,many,TRBD2,CASTLSGGETQYF,TGTGCCAGCACCCTCTCGGGGGGGGAGACCCAGTACTTC
TRBJ2-5,TRBV30,-,TRBD2,CAWSTLAGGLGTDEETQYF,TGTGCCTGGAGTACCCTAGCGGGGGGGCTTGGGACCGACGAAGAGACCCAGTACTTC
TRBJ1-1,TRBV6-1,-,TRBD1,CASSKRRGFTEAFF,TGTGCCAGCAGTAAGCGCAGGGGGTTCACTGAAGCTTTCTTT
TRBJ1-5,TRBV20-1,many,-,CSARDDALLYQPQHF,TGCAGTGCTAGAGATGACGCTCTTTTATATCAGCCCCAGCATTTT
TRBJ2-3,TRBV3-1,many,-,CASSQISSSTDTQYF,TGTGCCAGCAGCCAAATCTCGTCTAGCACAGATACGCAGTATTTT
TRBJ2-5,TRBV20-1,many,TRBD2,CSALPLAGVQETQYF,TGCAGTGCCCTCCCACTAGCGGGGGTGCAAGAGACCCAGTACTTC
TRBJ2-7,TRBV11-2,many,-,CASSLDPGSSYEQYF,TGTGCCAGCAGCTTAGATCCGGGTTCGTCCTACGAGCAGTACTTC
TRBJ2-7,TRBV3-1,-,-,CASSQRTSEQYF,TGTGCCAGCAGCCAAAGGACCTCCGAGCAGTACTTC
TRBJ2-5,TRBV24-1,few,TRBD1,CATSDPGQGGLMETQYF,TGTGCCACCAGTGACCCTGGACAGGGGGGCCTAATGGAGACCCAGTACTTC
TRBJ1-5,TRBV11-2,few,-,CASSLDLTHQPQHF,TGTGCCAGCAGCTTAGATCTCACACACCAGCCCCAGCATTTT
TRBJ2-7,TRBV18,-,-,CASSPTRAGSSYEQYF,TGTGCCAGCTCACCCACCAGGGCGGGGAGCTCCTACGAGCAGTACTTC
TRBJ1-1,TRBV6-1,many,TRBD1,CASSETGQRVYMNTEAFF,TGTGCCAGCAGTGAAACGGGACAGCGAGTATACATGAACACTGAAGCTTTCTTT
TRBJ2-3,TRBV11-2,-,-,CASSQGWGVTQYF,TGTGCCAGCAGCCAAGGTTGGGGGGTTACGCAGTATTTT
TRBJ2-2,TRBV6-5,many,-,CASSQDPTNTGELFF,TGTGCCAGCAGCCAGGATCCCACGAACACCGGGGAGCTGTTTTTT
TRBJ1-1,TRBV11-1,-,TRBD1,CASSPPGTVSMNTEASF,TGTGCCAGCAGCCCCCCCGGGACAGTTTCTATGAACACTGAAGCTTCCTTT
TRBJ1-3,TRBV6-5,few,-,CASSYSVTGNTIYF,TGTGCCAGCAGTTACTCTGTCACCGGAAACACCATATATTTT
TRBJ2-2,TRBV6-1,-,TRBD1,CASSVTGGWTGELFF,TGTGCCAGCAGTGTTACAGGGGGCTGGACCGGGGAGCTGTTTTTT
TRBJ2-2,TRBV19,-,-,CASSEAAETGELFF,TGTGCCAGTAGTGAGGCCGCTGAAACCGGGGAGCTGTTTTTT
TRBJ1-2,TRBV6-1,few,TRBD1,CASSDPGQGEGYTF,TGTGCCAGCAGTGACCCGGGACAGGGCGAGGGCTACACCTTC
TRBJ2-4,TRBV20-1,-,TRBD1,CSAPDRGSKNIQYF,TGCAGTGCCCCGGACAGGGGGTCCAAAAACATTCAGTACTTC
TRBJ1-1,TRBV6-1,many,TRBD1,CASSDYWDRATNTEAFF,TGTGCCAGCAGTGACTACTGGGACAGGGCTACGAACACTGAAGCTTTCTTT
TRBJ1-1,TRBV10-3,few,-,CAIRGILNTEAFF,TGTGCCATCAGGGGGATACTGAACACTGAAGCTTTCTTT
TRBJ1-1,TRBV11-1,-,TRBD1,CASSTYRGKLSTEAFF,TGTGCCAGCAGCACCTACAGGGGGAAGCTGAGCACTGAAGCTTTCTTT
TRBJ2-3,TRBV29-1,-,TRBD1,CSGSPALGGGRDTQYF,TGCAGCGGGTCCCCTGCGTTAGGGGGCGGAAGAGATACGCAGTATTTT
TRBJ1-1,TRBV28,many,-,CASSSNRFMNTEAFF,TGTGCCAGCAGTTCCAACAGATTCATGAACACTGAAGCTTTCTTT
TRBJ1-5,TRBV7-9,once,-,CASSSVGGPQHF,TGTGCCAGCAGCTCTGTTGGGGGACCCCAGCATTTT
TRBJ1-1,TRBV20-1,many,TRBD1,CSADTLTGGGTEAFF,TGCAGTGCTGATACCCTGACAGGGGGAGGCACTGAAGCTTTCTTT
TRBJ2-3,TRBV6-2/TRBV6-3,-,-,CASSHQGWWADTQYF,TGTGCCAGCAGTCACCAGGGGTGGTGGGCAGATACGCAGTATTTT
TRBJ2-7,TRBV27,many,TRBD1,CASSFRIWDRVVSSYEQYF,TGTGCCAGCAGTTTTAGGATCTGGGACAGGGTTGTGTCGTCCTACGAGCAGTACTTC
TRBJ1-3,TRBV9,-,TRBD1,CASSEGTGSGNTIYF,TGTGCCAGCAGCGAGGGGACAGGCTCTGGAAACACCATATATTTT
TRBJ2-3,TRBV20-1,few,TRBD2,CSASRLADLARTDTQYF,TGCAGTGCTAGTAGACTAGCGGACCTAGCGCGCACAGATACGCAGTATTTT
TRBJ1-2,TRBV12-3/TRBV12-4,many,-,CASSLTGFYGYTF,TGTGCCAGCAGTTTAACGGGTTTCTATGGCTACACCTTC
TRBJ1-2,TRBV11-1,many,TRBD1,CASSTASGTGVRYTF,TGTGCCAGCAGCACCGCATCCGGGACAGGGGTGCGTTACACCTTC